Detailed here is one T cell receptor beta chain. TCRdb reprocessed the 5' RACE reads and stores each CDR3 protein as one record, lacking DNA. The sample has about 170,000 distinct CDR3 sequences, and its top ten clones hold over 20%. The sample is drawn from a study of T cells expressing NK-cell markers. Study-level background: One of the eight sequenced donors was seronegative, whereas the other seven were HCMV-seropositive.

Germline loops: CDR1 LGHDT, CDR2 YNNKEL (reference sequence). This CDR3 contains 17 residues. The clonotype comes from a man aged 18-70 years in good health. The rearrangement joins TRBV3-1 to TRBJ2-3; TCRdb proposes TRBD2, but this gene call is untestable without DNA. Sequencing was carried out using blood T cells: a sorted CD56 or NKG2C T cell subset, CD4+ or CD8+ T cells, or bulk PBMC T cells (not recorded which). This CDR3 reads CASSYPPWGGSTDTQYF.